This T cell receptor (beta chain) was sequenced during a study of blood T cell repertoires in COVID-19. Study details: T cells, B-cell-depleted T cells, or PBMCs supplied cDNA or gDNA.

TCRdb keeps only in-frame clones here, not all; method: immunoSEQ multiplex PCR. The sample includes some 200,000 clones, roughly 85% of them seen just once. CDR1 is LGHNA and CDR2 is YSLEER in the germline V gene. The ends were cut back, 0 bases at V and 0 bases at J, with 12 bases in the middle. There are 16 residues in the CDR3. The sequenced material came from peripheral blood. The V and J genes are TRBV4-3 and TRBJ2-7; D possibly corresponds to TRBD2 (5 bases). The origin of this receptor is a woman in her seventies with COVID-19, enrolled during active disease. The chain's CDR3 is CASSQDARGNSYEQYF. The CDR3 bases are TGCGCCAGCAGCCAAGATGCACGGGGTAACTCCTACGAGCAGTACTTC.